Shown below are 21 T cell receptor beta chains from a single sample sequenced in a study of CXCR3-negative and CXCR3-positive naive CD8 T cells. Study-level results: Hydrophobicity of TRB CDR3s was greater in CXCR3-positive naive cells than in CXCR3-negative naive cells.

5' RACE that incorporated UMI labels was used to prepare the TRB cDNA libraries. One entry per CDR3 protein, without DNA, is what TCRdb gives after re-calling the 5' RACE reads. The listing records 95,000 to 100,000 distinct CDR3 sequences. The antigens of these receptors remain unknown. The sample taken for sequencing was naive CXCR3+ CD8+ T cells from blood. Subset meaning: CD45RO-CCR7+CD27+CD95- naive CD8+ T cells expressing CXCR3 (TNR3+). The receptors were gathered from a human donor in good health. Some clones in this sample may be carry-over from other donors' samples.

The chain links TRBV29-1 to TRBJ2-5; as DNA is missing, the TRBD1 call by TCRdb cannot be tested. The CDR3 runs 13 residues. Germline lookup yields CDR1 SQVTM and CDR2 ANQGSEA. The CDR3 reads CSVAMGGWETQYF.

This sequence joins TRBV10-3 and TRBJ2-1; the TCRdb call, TRBD2, lacks DNA for checking. The CDR3 consists of 14 residues. Looked up from germline, CDR1 is ENHRY and CDR2 is SYGVKD. CDR3: CAISESGGGNEQFF.

V and J are TRBV10-3 and TRBJ2-3; TCRdb's D call of TRBD1 is untestable without DNA. This CDR3 spans 16 amino acids. Germline CDR1 and CDR2: ENHRY and SYGVKD. The CDR3: CAYGSGGDPHTDTQYF.

The chain carries TRBV12-2 and TRBJ2-7. TRBV12-2 constitutes a pseudogene. The CDR3 has 14 residues. The CDR3 loop reads CASSLTEVGHEQYF.

The CDR3 reads CASSPPGGYQETQYF. The chain recombines TRBV7-9 with TRBJ2-5; without DNA, the TCRdb call of TRBD1 cannot be checked. Germline lookup yields CDR1 SEHNR and CDR2 FQNEAQ (reference sequence). This CDR3 has 15 amino acids.

The rearrangement joins TRBV28 to TRBJ2-7; the D gene TCRdb calls, TRBD1, cannot be checked with no DNA. The CDR3 runs to 15 residues. CDR1 MDHEN and CDR2 SYDVKM come from the germline V gene. This CDR3 is CASSLDRGGNYEQYF.

The rearrangement uses TRBV9 and TRBJ2-5; no DNA is available, so the TRBD2 call from TCRdb remains unchecked. Germline-derived CDR1 and CDR2 are SGDLS and YYNGEE. The CDR3 sequence is 15 residues long. This CDR3 reads CASQGGLATRETQYF.

The CDR3: CASSIRTENQPQHF. This sequence joins TRBV12-3 or TRBV12-4 and TRBJ1-5. The CDR3 is 14 amino acids.

This chain links TRBV20-1 with TRBJ1-2; there is no DNA to check the TCRdb D call of TRBD1. Germline CDR1 reads DFQATT; CDR2 reads SNEGSKA (reference sequence). The length of the CDR3 is 13 residues. The CDR3 loop is CSLPEGDRRVYTF.

The chain recombines TRBV6-5 with TRBJ1-1; the TCRdb call, TRBD1, lacks DNA for checking. CDR3 size: 17 residues. The germline CDR1 and CDR2 sequences are MNHEY and SVGAGI. CDR3 protein: CASSYTGGIEVNTEAFF.

The chain employs TRBV7-2 and TRBJ2-7. This CDR3 is built from 15 residues. Germline V lookup: CDR1 SGHTA, CDR2 FQGNSA. The CDR3 sequence is CASTQDPGSPYEQYF.

This rearrangement joins TRBV7-9 to TRBJ1-2; as DNA is missing, the TRBD1 call by TCRdb cannot be tested. The CDR3 is 15 amino acids. Looked up from germline, CDR1 is SEHNR and CDR2 is FQNEAQ (reference sequence). CDR3 protein: CASRAGTGGSDGYTF. The full variable domain, in which reference TRBV7-9 and TRBJ1-2 provide the parts outside the CDR3, is DTGVSQNPRHKITKRGQNVTFRCDPISEHNRLYWYRQTLGQGPEFLTYFQNEAQLEKSRLLSDRFSAERPKGSFSTLEIQRTEQGDSAMYLCASRAGTGGSDGYTFGSGTRLTVV.

V and J are TRBV7-3 and TRBJ2-2; without DNA, the TCRdb call of TRBD1 cannot be checked. This CDR3 is built from 13 residues. Germline values: CDR1 SGHTA, CDR2 FQGTGA. This chain's CDR3 is CASSLAGSGELFF.

The chain has TRBV7-9 and TRBJ2-7; TCRdb outputs TRBD2, but without DNA this stays unchecked. The CDR3 extends over 15 amino acids. Germline V lookup: CDR1 SEHNR, CDR2 FQNEAQ (reference sequence). CDR3 in amino acids: CASSSAVGQVYEQYF.

The chain combines TRBV10-2 with TRBJ1-2. There are 15 residues in the CDR3. CDR1 and CDR2 (germline): WSHSY, SAAADI. CDR3 sequence reads: CASSGDGTLVYGYTF.

This CDR3 reads CASSGAIRHSYEQYF. This chain uses TRBV2 with TRBJ2-7. Germline values: CDR1 SNHLY, CDR2 FYNNEI. This CDR3 contains 15 residues.

CDR3 in amino acids: CASSPGQNQPQHF. The V gene is TRBV7-9, the J gene TRBJ1-5; there is no DNA to check the TCRdb D call of TRBD1. The CDR3 totals 13 residues. Germline assignment: CDR1 SEHNR and CDR2 FQNEAQ (reference sequence).

The CDR3 sequence: CASSYDRGEQYF. The genes are TRBV6-2 or TRBV6-3 and TRBJ2-7; without DNA, the TCRdb call of TRBD1 cannot be checked. Germline CDR1 and CDR2: MNHEY and SVGEGT. The CDR3 consists of 12 residues.

The J gene is TRBJ2-7, the V gene TRBV12-3 or TRBV12-4; lacking DNA, the TRBD1 call made by TCRdb goes unchecked. There are 15 residues in the CDR3. The CDR3 here is CASSFWGVPAYEQYF.

The genes are TRBV28 and TRBJ2-1; as DNA is missing, the TRBD2 call by TCRdb cannot be tested. Germline-derived CDR1 and CDR2 are MDHEN and SYDVKM. This CDR3 is built from 13 residues. The CDR3 loop reads CAIDSRAGNEQFF.

The V and J genes are TRBV11-3 and TRBJ2-3; the D call of TRBD2 rests on TCRdb alone, since no DNA is present to check it. CDR1 and CDR2 from the germline V gene are SGHNT and YENEEA. The CDR3 has 15 amino acids. CDR3 amino acids: CASSERLAGADTQYF.